This note documents a single TCR beta chain sequence. Antigen specificity is unknown. This specimen belongs to a study of lymphopenia after photon versus proton radiotherapy. Study-wide results and caveats: After lymphocyte nadir, photon-treated repertoires showed oligoclonal expansion, especially CD8+ Temra. Proton therapy kept repertoires fairly stable, unlike photons, which gained effector/memory cells. Only patients who died were analyzed for survival; proton advantage is unproven. Larger post-nadir TCR diversity loss correlated inversely with survival in deceased patients.

Per the germline V gene, CDR1 is GTSNPN and CDR2 is SVGIG (reference sequence). This CDR3 region has 14 residues. Trimming shortened V by 1 base and J by 2 bases, and 11 bases separated the two germline ends. TCRdb keeps only in-frame clones here, not all; method: immunoSEQ multiplex PCR. The top ten clones hold about 4.7% of a sample with about 160,000 clones, more than 85% of them seen once. The sequence was collected from a man aged 50 to 60 with gastric cancer. The sequencing here drew on peripheral blood, taken from a patient treated with photon-based radiotherapy. This chain links TRBV30 with TRBJ2-5; perhaps D is TRBD1 or TRBD2 (6 bases each). The CDR3 reads CAWSEGGLQETQYF. CDR3 nucleotide sequence: TGTGCCTGGAGTGAGGGGGGATTACAAGAGACCCAGTACTTC.